The 6 T cell receptor beta chains given below trace back to one sample, sequenced in a study of shared clonotypes between healthy human individuals. Only in-frame clones appear in the TCRdb table, and some are missing; sequencing was by immunoSEQ multiplex PCR. The sample contains under 550,000 clones, 90% to 97% of which appear only once. Sequencing was performed on naive CD4+ T cells sorted from blood. The subset was: CD45RA+ positively selected. These receptors were obtained from a woman in her 30s in good health.

This chain links TRBV29-1 with TRBJ1-2; tentatively, D is TRBD1 (6 bases). This CDR3 comprises 15 residues. Germline loops: CDR1 SQVTM, CDR2 ANQGSEA. V shed 3 bases and J shed 3 bases, with 17 bases lying between them. CDR3: CSVEGEKGGDYGYTF. The CDR3 nucleotides read TGCAGCGTTGAGGGGGAGAAGGGGGGAGACTATGGCTACACCTTC.

The chain is built from TRBV19 and TRBJ1-2; D is ambiguous. Germline lookup yields CDR1 LNHDA and CDR2 SQIVND (reference sequence). Trimming cost V 2 bases and J 4 bases, with 14 bases left between them. The CDR3 covers 15 residues. DNA of the CDR3: TGTGCCAGTAGTATACACGCTCTGGCCCCCTATGGCTACACCTTC. Translated, it gives CASSIHALAPYGYTF.

CDR3 amino acids: CASILKPGLAVRETQYF. The CDR3 bases are TGTGCCAGCATCCTAAAACCGGGACTAGCGGTTCGAGAGACCCAGTACTTC. This rearrangement joins TRBV27 to TRBJ2-5; 11 bases align to TRBD2. In germline, CDR1 is MNHEY, CDR2 SMNVEV (reference sequence). The CDR3 loop spans 17 amino acids. J gave up 4 bases and V 7 bases, and 14 bases lay outside the gene matches.

This sequence joins TRBV11-1 and TRBJ2-7; D is ambiguous. The length of the CDR3 is 16 residues. V dropped 0 bases and J dropped 0 bases, with 12 bases sitting between them. The germline CDR1 and CDR2 sequences are SGHAT and FQDESV (reference sequence). The CDR3 bases are TGTGCCAGCAGCTTAGCATCGACTTTGAGCTCCTACGAGCAGTACTTC. Protein: CASSLASTLSSYEQYF.

The chain recombines TRBV15 with TRBJ2-7; the match to TRBD2 covers 13 bases. The CDR3 totals 16 residues. The trim removed 0 bases at V and 2 bases at J, leaving 1 base unmatched. Germline V gene sequence: CDR1 LNHNV, CDR2 YYDKDF (reference sequence). In DNA, the CDR3 is TGTGCCACCAGCAGAGAGGGACTAGCGGGAACCTACGAGCAGTACTTC. It encodes CATSREGLAGTYEQYF.

This rearrangement joins TRBV7-9 to TRBJ2-1, with 7 bases aligning to TRBD1. The CDR3 is made up of 15 amino acids. J gave up 2 bases and V 5 bases, and 6 bases lay outside the gene matches. CDR1 and CDR2 from the germline V gene are SEHNR and FQNEAQ (reference sequence). CDR3 region: CASSHRDSTYNEQFF. CDR3 DNA sequence: TGTGCCAGCAGCCATAGGGACAGCACCTACAATGAGCAGTTCTTC. The full variable domain, with the rest looked up from reference TRBV7-9 and TRBJ2-1, is DTGVSQNPRHKITKRGQNVTFRCDPISEHNRLYWYRQTLGQGPEFLTYFQNEAQLEKSRLLSDRFSAERPKGSFSTLEIQRTEQGDSAMYLCASSHRDSTYNEQFFGPGTRLTVL.